This T cell receptor beta chain originates from a study of OX40 agonist ivuxolimab in advanced cancers. Findings of the study overall: Fewer expanded clones were found on average in CD4+ than in CD8+ T cells.

Assay used: immunoSEQ multiplex PCR; TCRdb lists only in-frame clones, some missing. The sample includes around 48,000 clones, roughly 84% of them seen just once. This clone was recorded once. What it binds is not known. The CDR3 spans 14 residues. Germline V lookup: CDR1 SGHRS, CDR2 YFSETQ. V dropped 1 base and J dropped 9 bases, with 14 bases sitting between them. This receptor was taken from an adult with an advanced solid tumor such as melanoma, head and neck, liver or kidney cancer. This rearrangement joins TRBV5-1 to TRBJ2-1; a possible D gene is TRBD2 (6 bases). The sample here was CD4+ or CD8+ T cells sorted from blood, taken in a trial of the OX40 agonist ivuxolimab. The CDR3 region has the DNA TGCGCCAGCAGCTTGTGGGGGGAAGAGGGTGAGCAGTTCTTC. Translated, it gives CASSLWGEEGEQFF.